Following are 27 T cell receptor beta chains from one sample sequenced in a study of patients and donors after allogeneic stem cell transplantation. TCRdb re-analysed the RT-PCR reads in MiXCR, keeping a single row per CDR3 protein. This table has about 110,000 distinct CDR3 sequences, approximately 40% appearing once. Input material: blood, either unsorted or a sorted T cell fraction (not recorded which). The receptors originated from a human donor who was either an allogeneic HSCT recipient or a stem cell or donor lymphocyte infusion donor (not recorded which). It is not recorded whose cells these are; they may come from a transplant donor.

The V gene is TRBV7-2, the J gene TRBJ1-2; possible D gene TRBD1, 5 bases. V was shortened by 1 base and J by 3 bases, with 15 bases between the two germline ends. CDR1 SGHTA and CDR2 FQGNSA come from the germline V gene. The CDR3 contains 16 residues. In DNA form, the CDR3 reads TGTGCCAGCAGCTTAGTTCCACGGGACGTCCACTATGGCTACACCTTC. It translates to CASSLVPRDVHYGYTF.

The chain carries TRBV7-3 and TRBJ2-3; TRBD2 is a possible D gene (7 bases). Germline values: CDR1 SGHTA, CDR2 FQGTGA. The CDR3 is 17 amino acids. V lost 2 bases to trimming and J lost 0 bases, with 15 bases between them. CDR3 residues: CASSLLGGGTSTDTQYF. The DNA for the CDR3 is TGTGCCAGCAGCTTACTCGGCGGGGGCACTAGCACAGATACGCAGTATTTT.

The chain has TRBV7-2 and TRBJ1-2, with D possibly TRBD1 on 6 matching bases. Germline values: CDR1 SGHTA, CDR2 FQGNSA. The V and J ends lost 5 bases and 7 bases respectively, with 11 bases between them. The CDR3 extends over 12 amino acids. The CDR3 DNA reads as TGTGCCAGCAGCGAGGGGACATTTGGCTACACCTTC. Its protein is CASSEGTFGYTF.

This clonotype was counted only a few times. The DNA for the CDR3 is TGTGCCAGCAGTTTAGACCTGGGATGGTATTCACCCCTCCACTTT. Its translation is CASSLDLGWYSPLHF. The chain is built from TRBV12-3 or TRBV12-4 and TRBJ1-6; D is uncertain. The CDR3 runs to 15 residues. Trimming stripped 1 base from V and 8 bases from J, with 12 bases between.

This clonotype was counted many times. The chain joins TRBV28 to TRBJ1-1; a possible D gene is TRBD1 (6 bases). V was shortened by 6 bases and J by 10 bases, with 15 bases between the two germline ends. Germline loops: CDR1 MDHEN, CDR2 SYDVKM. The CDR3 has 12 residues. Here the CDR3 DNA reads TGTGCCAGCAGCAATACAGGGAATTCAGCTTTCTTT. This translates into CASSNTGNSAFF.

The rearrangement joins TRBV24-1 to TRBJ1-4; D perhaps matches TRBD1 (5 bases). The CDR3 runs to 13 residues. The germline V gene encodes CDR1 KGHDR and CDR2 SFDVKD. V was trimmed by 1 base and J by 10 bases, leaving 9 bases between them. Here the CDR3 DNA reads TGTGCCACCAGTGATTTCCAGGGTCGAAAACTGTTTTTT. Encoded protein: CATSDFQGRKLFF.

The CDR3 region is CSVEGTGDYGYTF. In nucleotides, the CDR3 is TGCAGCGTTGAAGGGACAGGGGACTATGGCTACACCTTC. The V gene is TRBV29-1, the J gene TRBJ1-2, with TRBD1 identical over 9 bases. V lost 1 base and J lost 3; bases outside the gene matches: 0. Per the germline V gene, CDR1 is SQVTM and CDR2 is ANQGSEA. The CDR3 spans 13 residues.

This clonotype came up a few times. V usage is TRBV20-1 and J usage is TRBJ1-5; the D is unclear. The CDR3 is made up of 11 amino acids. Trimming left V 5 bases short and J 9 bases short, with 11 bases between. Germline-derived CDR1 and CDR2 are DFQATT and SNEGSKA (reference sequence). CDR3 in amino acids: CSARTFGPQHF. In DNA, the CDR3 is TGCAGTGCTCGGACGTTTGGGCCCCAGCATTTT.

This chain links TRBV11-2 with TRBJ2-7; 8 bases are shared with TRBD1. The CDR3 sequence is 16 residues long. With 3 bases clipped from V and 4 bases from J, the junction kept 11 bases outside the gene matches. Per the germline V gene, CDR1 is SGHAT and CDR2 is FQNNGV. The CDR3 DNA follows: TGTGCCAGCAGCTTTATCCATGGGACAGGACGATACGAGCAGTACTTC. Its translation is CASSFIHGTGRYEQYF.

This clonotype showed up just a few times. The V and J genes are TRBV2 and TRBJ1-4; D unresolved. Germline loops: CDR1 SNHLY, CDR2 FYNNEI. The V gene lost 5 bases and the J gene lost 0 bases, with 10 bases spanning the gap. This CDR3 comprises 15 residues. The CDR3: CASSITGTTNEKLFF. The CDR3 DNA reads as TGTGCCAGCAGTATTACCGGGACAACTAATGAAAAACTGTTTTTT. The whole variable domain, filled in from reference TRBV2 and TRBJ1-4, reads EPEVTQTPSHQVTQMGQEVILRCVPISNHLYFYWYRQILGQKVEFLVSFYNNEISEKSEIFDDQFSVERPDGSNFTLKIRSTKLEDSAMYFCASSITGTTNEKLFFGSGTQLSVL.

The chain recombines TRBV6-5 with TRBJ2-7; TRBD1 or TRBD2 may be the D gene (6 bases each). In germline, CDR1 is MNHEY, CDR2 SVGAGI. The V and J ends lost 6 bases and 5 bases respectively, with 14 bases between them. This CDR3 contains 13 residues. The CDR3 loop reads CASREGGRNEQYF. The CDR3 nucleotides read TGTGCCAGCAGAGAGGGGGGTCGGAACGAGCAGTACTTC.

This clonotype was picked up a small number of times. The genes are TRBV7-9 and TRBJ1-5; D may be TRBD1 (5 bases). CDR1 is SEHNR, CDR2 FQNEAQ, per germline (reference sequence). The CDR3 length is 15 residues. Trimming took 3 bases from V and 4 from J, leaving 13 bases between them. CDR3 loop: CASSLSGPGNQPQHF. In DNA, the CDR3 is TGTGCCAGCAGCTTGTCAGGTCCAGGGAATCAGCCCCAGCATTTT. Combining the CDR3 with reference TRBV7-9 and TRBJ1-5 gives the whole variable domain DTGVSQNPRHKITKRGQNVTFRCDPISEHNRLYWYRQTLGQGPEFLTYFQNEAQLEKSRLLSDRFSAERPKGSFSTLEIQRTEQGDSAMYLCASSLSGPGNQPQHFGDGTRLSIL.

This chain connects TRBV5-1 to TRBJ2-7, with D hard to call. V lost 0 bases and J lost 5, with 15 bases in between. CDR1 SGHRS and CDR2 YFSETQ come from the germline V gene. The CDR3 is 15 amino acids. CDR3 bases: TGCGCCAGCAGCTTGGCCACCTGGGGAAGAAACGAGCAGTACTTC. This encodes CASSLATWGRNEQYF.

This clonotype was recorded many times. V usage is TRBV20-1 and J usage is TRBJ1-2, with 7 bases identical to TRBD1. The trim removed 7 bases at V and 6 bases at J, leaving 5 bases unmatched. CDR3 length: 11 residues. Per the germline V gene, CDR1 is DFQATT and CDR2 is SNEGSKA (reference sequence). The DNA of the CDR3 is TGCAGTGGCGGGACAGCGGATGGCTACACCTTC. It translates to CSGGTADGYTF.

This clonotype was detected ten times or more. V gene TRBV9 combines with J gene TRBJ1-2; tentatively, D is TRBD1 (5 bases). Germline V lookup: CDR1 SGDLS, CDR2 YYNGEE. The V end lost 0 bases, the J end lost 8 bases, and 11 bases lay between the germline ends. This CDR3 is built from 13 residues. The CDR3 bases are TGTGCCAGCAGCGTAGGGGAGGGGCGCGGCTACACCTTC. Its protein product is CASSVGEGRGYTF.

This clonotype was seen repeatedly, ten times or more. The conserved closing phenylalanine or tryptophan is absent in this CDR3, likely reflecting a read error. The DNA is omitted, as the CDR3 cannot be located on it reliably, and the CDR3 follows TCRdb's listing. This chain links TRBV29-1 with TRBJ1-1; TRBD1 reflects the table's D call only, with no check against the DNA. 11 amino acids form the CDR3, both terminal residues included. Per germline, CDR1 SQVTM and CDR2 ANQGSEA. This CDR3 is CSVVAGAGRRL.

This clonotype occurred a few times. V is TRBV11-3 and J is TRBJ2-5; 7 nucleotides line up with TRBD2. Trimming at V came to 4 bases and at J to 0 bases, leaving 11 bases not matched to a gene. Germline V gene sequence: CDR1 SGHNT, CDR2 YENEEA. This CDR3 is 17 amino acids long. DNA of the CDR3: TGTGCCAGCAGCTCCCGCGTTGGCCTAGCGGACCAAGAGACCCAGTACTTC. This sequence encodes CASSSRVGLADQETQYF. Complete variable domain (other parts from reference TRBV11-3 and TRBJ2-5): EAGVVQSPRYKIIEKKQPVAFWCNPISGHNTLYWYLQNLGQGPELLIRYENEEAVDDSQLPKDRFSAERLKGVDSTLKIQPAELGDSAVYLCASSSRVGLADQETQYFGPGTRLLVL.

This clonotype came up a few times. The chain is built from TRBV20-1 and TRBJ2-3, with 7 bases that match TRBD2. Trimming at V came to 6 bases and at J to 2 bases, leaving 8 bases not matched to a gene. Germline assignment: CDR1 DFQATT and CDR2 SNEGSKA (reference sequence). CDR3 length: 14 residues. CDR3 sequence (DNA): TGCAGTGCCCCTGTGCGGGGGAACACAGATACGCAGTATTTT. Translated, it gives CSAPVRGNTDTQYF.

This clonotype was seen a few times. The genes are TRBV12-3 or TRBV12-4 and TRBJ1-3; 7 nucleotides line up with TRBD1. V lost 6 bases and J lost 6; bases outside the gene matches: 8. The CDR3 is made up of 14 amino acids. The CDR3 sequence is CASRRQGGINTIYF. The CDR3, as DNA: TGTGCCAGCAGGCGTCAGGGGGGCATAAACACCATATATTTT.

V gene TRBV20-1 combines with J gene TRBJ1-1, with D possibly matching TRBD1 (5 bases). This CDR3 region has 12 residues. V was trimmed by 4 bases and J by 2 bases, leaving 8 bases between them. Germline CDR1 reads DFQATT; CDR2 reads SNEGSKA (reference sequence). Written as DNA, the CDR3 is TGCAGTGCTAAGGGGATTAACACTGAAGCTTTCTTT. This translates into CSAKGINTEAFF.

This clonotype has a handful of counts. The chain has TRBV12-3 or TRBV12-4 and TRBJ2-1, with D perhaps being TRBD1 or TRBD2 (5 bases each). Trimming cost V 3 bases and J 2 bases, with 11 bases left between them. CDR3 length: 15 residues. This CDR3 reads CASSFWDRTYNEQFF. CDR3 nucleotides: TGTGCCAGCAGTTTTTGGGACCGGACCTACAATGAGCAGTTCTTC.

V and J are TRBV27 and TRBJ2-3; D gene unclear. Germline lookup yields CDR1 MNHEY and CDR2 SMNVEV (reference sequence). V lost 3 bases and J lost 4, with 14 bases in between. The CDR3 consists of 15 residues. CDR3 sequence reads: CASSFKFGLPDTQYF. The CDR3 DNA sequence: TGTGCCAGCAGTTTTAAATTCGGCCTCCCAGATACGCAGTATTTT.

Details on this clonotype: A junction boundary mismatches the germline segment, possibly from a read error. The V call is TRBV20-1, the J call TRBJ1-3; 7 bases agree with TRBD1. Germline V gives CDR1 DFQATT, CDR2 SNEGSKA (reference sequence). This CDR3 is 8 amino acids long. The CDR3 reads CSALNRGF. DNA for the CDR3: TGCAGTGCTCTGAACAGGGGCTTT.

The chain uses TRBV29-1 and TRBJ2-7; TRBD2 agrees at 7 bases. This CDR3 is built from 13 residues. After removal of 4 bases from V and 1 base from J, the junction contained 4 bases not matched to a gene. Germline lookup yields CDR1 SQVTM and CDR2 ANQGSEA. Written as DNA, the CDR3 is TGCAGCGTTGTGGCGGGAGTTTCCTACGAGCAGTACTTC. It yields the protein CSVVAGVSYEQYF.

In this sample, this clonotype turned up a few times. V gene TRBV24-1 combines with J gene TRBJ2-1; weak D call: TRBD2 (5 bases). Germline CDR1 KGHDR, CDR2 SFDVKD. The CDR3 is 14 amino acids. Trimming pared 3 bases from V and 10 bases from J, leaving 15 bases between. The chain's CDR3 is CATSDDHLAGEQFF. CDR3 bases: TGTGCCACCAGTGATGATCACCTAGCAGGCGAGCAGTTCTTC.

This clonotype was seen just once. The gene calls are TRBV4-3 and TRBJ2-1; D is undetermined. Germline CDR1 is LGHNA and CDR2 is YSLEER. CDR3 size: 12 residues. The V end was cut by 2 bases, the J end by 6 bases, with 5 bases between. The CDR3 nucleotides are TGCGCCAGCAGCCAATATGCCAATGAGCAGTTCTTC. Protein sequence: CASSQYANEQFF.

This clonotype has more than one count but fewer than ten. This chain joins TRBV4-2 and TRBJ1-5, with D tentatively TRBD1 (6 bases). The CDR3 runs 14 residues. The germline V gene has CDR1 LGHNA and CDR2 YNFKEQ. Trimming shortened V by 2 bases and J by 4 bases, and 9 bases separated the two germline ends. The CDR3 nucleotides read TGTGCCAGCAGCCAACACGACAGGAATCAGCCCCAGCATTTT. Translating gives CASSQHDRNQPQHF.